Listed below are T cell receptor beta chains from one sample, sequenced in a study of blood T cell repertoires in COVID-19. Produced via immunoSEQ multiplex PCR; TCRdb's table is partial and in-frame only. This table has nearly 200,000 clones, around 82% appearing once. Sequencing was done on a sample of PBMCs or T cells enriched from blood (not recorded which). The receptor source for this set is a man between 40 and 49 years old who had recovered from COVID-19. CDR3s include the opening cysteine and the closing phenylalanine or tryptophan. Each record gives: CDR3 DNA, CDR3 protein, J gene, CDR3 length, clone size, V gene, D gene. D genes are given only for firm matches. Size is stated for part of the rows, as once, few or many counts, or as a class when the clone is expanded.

CDR3nt: TGTGCCAGCAGCATCGACAATGGGGCTGCGGGCTACACCTTC
CDR3aa: CASSIDNGAAGYTF
j_gene: TRBJ1-2
len: 14
abundance: few
v_gene: TRBV7-9
d_gene: .

CDR3nt: TGTGCCAGCAGTGAAACCCCAGGAGCGGACTATGGCTACACCTTC
CDR3aa: CASSETPGADYGYTF
j_gene: TRBJ1-2
len: 15
abundance: once
v_gene: TRBV2
d_gene: .

CDR3nt: TGTGCCAGTAGACGGGGGGCGAGCAATCAGCCCCAGCATTTT
CDR3aa: CASRRGASNQPQHF
j_gene: TRBJ1-5
len: 14
abundance: .
v_gene: TRBV2
d_gene: .

CDR3nt: TGTGCCAGCAGTACGGGATTGGGAGGTCAGCCCCAGCATTTT
CDR3aa: CASSTGLGGQPQHF
j_gene: TRBJ1-5
len: 14
abundance: few
v_gene: TRBV2
d_gene: .

CDR3nt: TGCGCCAGCAGCCAGGGGACGGGACACCTAAACTATGGCTACACCTTC
CDR3aa: CASSQGTGHLNYGYTF
j_gene: TRBJ1-2
len: 16
abundance: .
v_gene: TRBV4-1
d_gene: .

CDR3nt: TGTGCCTGTCACTTACCGGGAGTAGCACCCCTCCACTTT
CDR3aa: CACHLPGVAPLHF
j_gene: TRBJ1-6
len: 13
abundance: .
v_gene: TRBV30
d_gene: .

CDR3nt: TGTGCCAGCAGCACATCGGATGCGGAGTGCAATGAGCAGTTCTTC
CDR3aa: CASSTSDAECNEQFF
j_gene: TRBJ2-1
len: 15
abundance: .
v_gene: TRBV21-1
d_gene: .

CDR3nt: TGCAGCGTTGTCGGAGACACTGAAGCTTTCTTT
CDR3aa: CSVVGDTEAFF
j_gene: TRBJ1-1
len: 11
abundance: few
v_gene: TRBV29-1
d_gene: .

CDR3nt: TGTGCCAGCAGTGGAGTGAACACTGAAGCTTTCTTT
CDR3aa: CASSGVNTEAFF
j_gene: TRBJ1-1
len: 12
abundance: .
v_gene: TRBV27
d_gene: .

CDR3nt: TGTGCCAGCAGTCAACAGGGCTTATCGACGCATTTT
CDR3aa: CASSQQGLSTHF
j_gene: TRBJ1-5
len: 12
abundance: .
v_gene: TRBV6-2/TRBV6-3
d_gene: .

CDR3nt: TGTGCCAGCAGTCAGTTAACAGGGTCGGACCAGCCCCAGCATTTT
CDR3aa: CASSQLTGSDQPQHF
j_gene: TRBJ1-5
len: 15
abundance: .
v_gene: TRBV2
d_gene: .

CDR3nt: TGTGCCAGCAGCCAATACAGGGGTAATGAAAAACTGTTTTTT
CDR3aa: CASSQYRGNEKLFF
j_gene: TRBJ1-4
len: 14
abundance: once
v_gene: TRBV16
d_gene: TRBD1

CDR3nt: TGTGCCAGCAGTGGCCTAGAGTTCGGGACACTGAACACCGGGGAGCTGTTTTTT
CDR3aa: CASSGLEFGTLNTGELFF
j_gene: TRBJ2-2
len: 18
abundance: few
v_gene: TRBV6-1
d_gene: .

CDR3nt: TGCGCCAGCAGCCAAGAAGGGACAGTCAATTCACCCCTCCACTTT
CDR3aa: CASSQEGTVNSPLHF
j_gene: TRBJ1-6
len: 15
abundance: .
v_gene: TRBV4-1
d_gene: TRBD1

CDR3nt: TGTGCCAGCTCACCCGCCGGGACAGGGGTGAACACTGAAGCTTTCTTT
CDR3aa: CASSPAGTGVNTEAFF
j_gene: TRBJ1-1
len: 16
abundance: .
v_gene: TRBV18
d_gene: TRBD1

CDR3nt: TGTGCCAGCAGTTTATCTTTTGTGGGGGGTCGCTACACCTTC
CDR3aa: CASSLSFVGGRYTF
j_gene: TRBJ1-2
len: 14
abundance: once
v_gene: TRBV27
d_gene: .

CDR3nt: TGCGCCAGCAGCCAAGGGAACCTCAGGGGTACCTACAATGAGCAGTTCTTC
CDR3aa: CASSQGNLRGTYNEQFF
j_gene: TRBJ2-1
len: 17
abundance: .
v_gene: TRBV4-1
d_gene: .

CDR3nt: TGTGCCAGCAGCTTATCAAGGGGTCCCGTCTCCGAGCAGTACTTC
CDR3aa: CASSLSRGPVSEQYF
j_gene: TRBJ2-7
len: 15
abundance: .
v_gene: TRBV7-9
d_gene: .

CDR3nt: TGCAGTGCTAGGCCGCCCCAGGGCTACACCTTC
CDR3aa: CSARPPQGYTF
j_gene: TRBJ1-2
len: 11
abundance: .
v_gene: TRBV20-1
d_gene: .

CDR3nt: TGTGCCAGCAGGAAGGGACAGGGTAACTATGGCTACACCTTC
CDR3aa: CASRKGQGNYGYTF
j_gene: TRBJ1-2
len: 14
abundance: .
v_gene: TRBV2
d_gene: TRBD1

CDR3nt: TGTGCCAGCAGCGAAGGGACAGCCAGGGTAGCTTTCTTT
CDR3aa: CASSEGTARVAFF
j_gene: TRBJ1-1
len: 13
abundance: .
v_gene: TRBV2
d_gene: TRBD1

CDR3nt: TGCGCCAGCAGCCAAGGTATGGGACTGAACTCTGGAAACACCATATATTTT
CDR3aa: CASSQGMGLNSGNTIYF
j_gene: TRBJ1-3
len: 17
abundance: .
v_gene: TRBV4-1
d_gene: .

CDR3nt: TGTGCCAGCAGTGAAATTTTTGGACAGGGAGACAATCAGCCCCAGCATTTT
CDR3aa: CASSEIFGQGDNQPQHF
j_gene: TRBJ1-5
len: 17
abundance: .
v_gene: TRBV2
d_gene: TRBD1

CDR3nt: TGTGCCAGCAGCTACGGAAGACAGTTGAGCTCTGGGGCCAACGTCCTGACTTTC
CDR3aa: CASSYGRQLSSGANVLTF
j_gene: TRBJ2-6
len: 18
abundance: .
v_gene: TRBV5-8
d_gene: .

CDR3nt: TGTGCCAGCAGTTATAAGACAGGGCATCCTAACTATGGCTACACCTTC
CDR3aa: CASSYKTGHPNYGYTF
j_gene: TRBJ1-2
len: 16
abundance: .
v_gene: TRBV6-5
d_gene: TRBD1

CDR3nt: TGTGCCAGCAGTCGGTTTCCAGATACGCAGTATTTT
CDR3aa: CASSRFPDTQYF
j_gene: TRBJ2-3
len: 12
abundance: .
v_gene: TRBV6-5
d_gene: .

CDR3nt: TGTGCCAGTAGTATCTCGGGGACAGGGCGTTCACCCCTCCACTTT
CDR3aa: CASSISGTGRSPLHF
j_gene: TRBJ1-6
len: 15
abundance: .
v_gene: TRBV19
d_gene: TRBD1

CDR3nt: TGTGCCAGCAGCTTAGAAGAACCCAGGGAGCAGTACTTC
CDR3aa: CASSLEEPREQYF
j_gene: TRBJ2-7
len: 13
abundance: .
v_gene: TRBV11-2
d_gene: .

CDR3nt: TGTGCCAGTATGCAGGGTTGGGGTTCCTACAATGAGCAGTTCTTC
CDR3aa: CASMQGWGSYNEQFF
j_gene: TRBJ2-1
len: 15
abundance: .
v_gene: TRBV28
d_gene: .

CDR3nt: TGTGCCTCAAGAGAGAGATTTAAAGCTTTCTTT
CDR3aa: CASRERFKAFF
j_gene: TRBJ1-1
len: 11
abundance: .
v_gene: TRBV19
d_gene: .

CDR3nt: TGTGCCAGCAGAGAGACAGGGGCTGGGTATGGCTACACCTTC
CDR3aa: CASRETGAGYGYTF
j_gene: TRBJ1-2
len: 14
abundance: .
v_gene: TRBV2
d_gene: TRBD1

CDR3nt: TGTGCCAGCAGGCACCAGCGTCGTGAAAAACTGTTTTTT
CDR3aa: CASRHQRREKLFF
j_gene: TRBJ1-4
len: 13
abundance: .
v_gene: TRBV6-5
d_gene: .

CDR3nt: TGTGCCAGCAGTGCCATCGGCACCGGGGAGCTGTTTTTT
CDR3aa: CASSAIGTGELFF
j_gene: TRBJ2-2
len: 13
abundance: many
v_gene: TRBV6-4
d_gene: .

CDR3nt: TGTGCCAGCAGGGGAAGGGGACAGGGGGCGGGAGATACGCAGTATTTT
CDR3aa: CASRGRGQGAGDTQYF
j_gene: TRBJ2-3
len: 16
abundance: .
v_gene: TRBV6-6
d_gene: TRBD1

CDR3nt: TGTGCCATCGGACAGTCCTACGAGCAGTACTTC
CDR3aa: CAIGQSYEQYF
j_gene: TRBJ2-7
len: 11
abundance: .
v_gene: TRBV10-3
d_gene: .

CDR3nt: TGTGCCAGCAGCTTTTCCGCCTTGGGAGGAGGTGAAGCTTTCTTT
CDR3aa: CASSFSALGGGEAFF
j_gene: TRBJ1-1
len: 15
abundance: .
v_gene: TRBV5-8
d_gene: .

CDR3nt: TGCGCCAGCAGCGTCGGGACAGGGAATCAGCCCCAGCATTTT
CDR3aa: CASSVGTGNQPQHF
j_gene: TRBJ1-5
len: 14
abundance: .
v_gene: TRBV5-1
d_gene: TRBD1

CDR3nt: TGCAGTGCTAGTTCCATCAGGGGGCAGTCTAATGAAAAACTGTTTTTT
CDR3aa: CSASSIRGQSNEKLFF
j_gene: TRBJ1-4
len: 16
abundance: .
v_gene: TRBV20-1
d_gene: TRBD1

CDR3nt: TGTGCCAGCAGTTTATTAGCGCGACAGGGAGAGACCCAGTACTTC
CDR3aa: CASSLLARQGETQYF
j_gene: TRBJ2-5
len: 15
abundance: .
v_gene: TRBV27
d_gene: TRBD1

CDR3nt: TGCGCCAGCAGCTGGACAGGGGCCGCCTTAAATGAAAAACTGTTTTTT
CDR3aa: CASSWTGAALNEKLFF
j_gene: TRBJ1-4
len: 16
abundance: .
v_gene: TRBV5-1
d_gene: TRBD1

CDR3nt: TGTGCCAGCAGCCCGGGACAGGGTTACACTGAAGCTTTCTTT
CDR3aa: CASSPGQGYTEAFF
j_gene: TRBJ1-1
len: 14
abundance: once
v_gene: TRBV5-6
d_gene: TRBD1

CDR3nt: TGCGCCAGCAGCCAAGAGGTATTGGGAGGTGGGGCCAACGTCCTGACTTTC
CDR3aa: CASSQEVLGGGANVLTF
j_gene: TRBJ2-6
len: 17
abundance: .
v_gene: TRBV4-1
d_gene: .

CDR3nt: TGCAGCGTTTGGACAGGGGGCAGGGATGGCTACACCTTC
CDR3aa: CSVWTGGRDGYTF
j_gene: TRBJ1-2
len: 13
abundance: .
v_gene: TRBV29-1
d_gene: TRBD1

CDR3nt: TGTGCCAGCAGTTACGAACACCGAGCGTATACGCAGTATTTT
CDR3aa: CASSYEHRAYTQYF
j_gene: TRBJ2-3
len: 14
abundance: .
v_gene: TRBV6-6
d_gene: .

CDR3nt: TGCGCCAGCAGCCAAGGGGCCGGGGGGGCGAGCTATGGCTACACCTTC
CDR3aa: CASSQGAGGASYGYTF
j_gene: TRBJ1-2
len: 16
abundance: .
v_gene: TRBV4-3
d_gene: .

CDR3nt: TGTGCCTCTCAGTCGGGACAGGCGAAAGAGACCCAGTACTTC
CDR3aa: CASQSGQAKETQYF
j_gene: TRBJ2-5
len: 14
abundance: .
v_gene: TRBV28
d_gene: TRBD1

CDR3nt: TGCGCCAGCTCTAATAGGAGAACCACAGATACGCAGTATTTT
CDR3aa: CASSNRRTTDTQYF
j_gene: TRBJ2-3
len: 14
abundance: .
v_gene: TRBV5-1
d_gene: .

CDR3nt: TGTGCCAGCAGTGAAGTCAAGGGGTTCTACGAGCAGTACTTC
CDR3aa: CASSEVKGFYEQYF
j_gene: TRBJ2-7
len: 14
abundance: .
v_gene: TRBV2
d_gene: .

CDR3nt: TGCGCCAGCAGCCAATTGGGACAGGGGGCCACCGGGGAGCTGTTTTTT
CDR3aa: CASSQLGQGATGELFF
j_gene: TRBJ2-2
len: 16
abundance: .
v_gene: TRBV4-1
d_gene: TRBD1

CDR3nt: TGTGCCAGCAGCCCCCGAGCCTCTGGGGCCAACGTCCTGACTTTC
CDR3aa: CASSPRASGANVLTF
j_gene: TRBJ2-6
len: 15
abundance: .
v_gene: TRBV27
d_gene: .

CDR3nt: TGTGCCAGCAGTTTATCCCGAGCGGGGGGGGGAGATACGCAGTATTTT
CDR3aa: CASSLSRAGGGDTQYF
j_gene: TRBJ2-3
len: 16
abundance: .
v_gene: TRBV27
d_gene: TRBD2

CDR3nt: TGTGCCAGCAGCTCCCAAGGAGGGGTAAACACCGGGGAGCTGTTTTTT
CDR3aa: CASSSQGGVNTGELFF
j_gene: TRBJ2-2
len: 16
abundance: .
v_gene: TRBV11-3
d_gene: .

CDR3nt: TGTGCCAGCAGCTTTCGGGAGACTAATGAAAAACTGTTTTTT
CDR3aa: CASSFRETNEKLFF
j_gene: TRBJ1-4
len: 14
abundance: .
v_gene: TRBV7-9
d_gene: .

CDR3nt: TGTGCCAGTAGCAAGAGCTCCTACAATGAGCAGTTCTTC
CDR3aa: CASSKSSYNEQFF
j_gene: TRBJ2-1
len: 13
abundance: once
v_gene: TRBV19
d_gene: .

CDR3nt: TGCGCCAGCAGCCAAATTGTCCCGGGACAGGGGAATCAGCCCCAGCATTTT
CDR3aa: CASSQIVPGQGNQPQHF
j_gene: TRBJ1-5
len: 17
abundance: .
v_gene: TRBV4-3
d_gene: TRBD1